The following is a T cell receptor (beta chain) sequence with its context. The sample comes from a study of blood T cell repertoires in COVID-19. Participant age was roughly 18 to 89 years, and participants resided in about two dozen US areas. This CDR3 region has 16 residues. V trimming: 0 bases; J trimming: 5 bases; junction bases outside the gene matches: 6. Germline CDR1 is SGHRS and CDR2 is YFSETQ. As handled by the study authors: Amplified reference gene primers provided the basis for estimating nucleated cell counts. The method was immunoSEQ multiplex PCR; TCRdb's version includes in-frame clones alone and lacks a portion of them. D and trimming come from the DNA, and the V and J calls and clone size come from that table. The sample yields about 210,000 clones, around 86% seen once.

This TCR came from a man aged 25 to 40 in a cohort exposed to, infected with or recovered from COVID-19 (not recorded which). The chain carries TRBV5-1 and TRBJ2-1, with 9 nucleotides matching TRBD2. The sample taken for sequencing was PBMCs or T cells enriched from blood (not recorded which). The CDR3 region is CASSLVASGTNNEQFF. As DNA, the CDR3 is TGCGCCAGCAGCTTGGTGGCTAGCGGGACGAACAATGAGCAGTTCTTC. The full variable domain, rest sourced from reference TRBV5-1 and TRBJ2-1, is KAGVTQTPRYLIKTRGQQVTLSCSPISGHRSVSWYQQTPGQGLQFLFEYFSETQRNKGNFPGRFSGRQFSNSRSEMNVSTLELGDSALYLCASSLVASGTNNEQFFGPGTRLTVL.